This entry concerns a single TCR beta chain. With V trimmed by 10 bases and J by 3 bases, 5 bases remained unmatched. The CDR3 is 12 residues long. In germline, CDR1 is LNHDA, CDR2 SQIVND (reference sequence). This sample was taken from a study of CD8 T cells in Susac syndrome. The RNA input was about 0.45 to 1 ug, and it was reverse transcribed with random hexamers. TCRdb re-called the immunoSEQ multiplex PCR reads with MiXCR, one entry per CDR3 protein. This table has hundreds of thousands of distinct CDR3 sequences, roughly 93% appearing once. The clonotype was recovered from a human donor with multiple sclerosis. The V and J genes are TRBV19 and TRBJ2-7, with 8 bases lining up with TRBD1. The sequenced sample consisted of CD4+ T cells from PBMCs. Here the CDR3 DNA reads TGTGCCACCAGGGGACAGGACTACGAGCAGTACTTC. It encodes CATRGQDYEQYF.